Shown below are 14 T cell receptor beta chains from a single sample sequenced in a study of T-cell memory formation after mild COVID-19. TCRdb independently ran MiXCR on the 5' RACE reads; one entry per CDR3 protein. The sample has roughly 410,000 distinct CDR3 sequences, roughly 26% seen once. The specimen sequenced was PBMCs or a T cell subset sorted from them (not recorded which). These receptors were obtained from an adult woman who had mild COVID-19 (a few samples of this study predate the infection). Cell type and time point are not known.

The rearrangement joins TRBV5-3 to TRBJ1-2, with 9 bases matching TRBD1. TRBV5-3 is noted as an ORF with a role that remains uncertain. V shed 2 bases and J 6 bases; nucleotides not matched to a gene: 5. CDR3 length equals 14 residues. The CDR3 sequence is CARSLGDRDDGYTF. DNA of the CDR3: TGTGCCAGAAGCTTAGGGGACAGGGACGATGGCTACACCTTC.

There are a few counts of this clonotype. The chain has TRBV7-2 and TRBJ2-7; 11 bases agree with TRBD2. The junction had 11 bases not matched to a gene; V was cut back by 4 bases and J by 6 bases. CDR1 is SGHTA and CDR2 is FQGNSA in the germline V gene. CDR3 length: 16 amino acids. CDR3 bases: TGTGCCAGCAGCTCTCTAGCGGGAGGCCTTTCGTCCGAGCAGTACTTC. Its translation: CASSSLAGGLSSEQYF.

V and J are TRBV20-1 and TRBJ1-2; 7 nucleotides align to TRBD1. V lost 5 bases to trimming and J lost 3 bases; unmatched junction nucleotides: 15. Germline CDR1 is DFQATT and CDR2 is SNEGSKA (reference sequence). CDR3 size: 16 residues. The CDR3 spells CSAQSIVGRGDYGYTF. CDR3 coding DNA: TGCAGTGCTCAATCCATCGTTGGCAGGGGGGACTATGGCTACACCTTC.

The CDR3 is CATSRVRGGPSTDTQYF. CDR3 nucleotide sequence: TGTGCCACCAGCAGAGTAAGGGGGGGCCCTAGCACAGATACGCAGTATTTT. This chain uses TRBV15 with TRBJ2-3; possibly TRBD2 for D (7 bases). CDR3 length: 17 amino acids. The germline V gene has CDR1 LNHNV and CDR2 YYDKDF (reference sequence). Trimming removed 1 base from V and 0 bases from J, with 14 bases in between.

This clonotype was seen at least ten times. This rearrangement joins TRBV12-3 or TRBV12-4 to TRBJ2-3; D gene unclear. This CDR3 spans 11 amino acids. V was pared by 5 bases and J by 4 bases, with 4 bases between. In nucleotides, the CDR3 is TGTGCCAGCAGTAGATCAGATACGCAGTATTTT. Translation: CASSRSDTQYF.

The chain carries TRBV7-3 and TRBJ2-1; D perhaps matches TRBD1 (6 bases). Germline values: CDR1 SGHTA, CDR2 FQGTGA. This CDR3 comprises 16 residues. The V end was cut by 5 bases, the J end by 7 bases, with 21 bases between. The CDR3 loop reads CASSDAGTPLRNEQFF. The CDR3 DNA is TGTGCCAGCAGCGACGCCGGGACACCCCTGAGGAATGAGCAGTTCTTC.

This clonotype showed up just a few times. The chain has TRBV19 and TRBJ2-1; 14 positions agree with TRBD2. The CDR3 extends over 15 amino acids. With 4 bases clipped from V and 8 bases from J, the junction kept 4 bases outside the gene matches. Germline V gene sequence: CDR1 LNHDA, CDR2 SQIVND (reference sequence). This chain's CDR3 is CASSTGLAGGHEQFF. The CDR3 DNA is TGTGCCAGTAGTACCGGACTAGCGGGAGGCCATGAGCAGTTCTTC.

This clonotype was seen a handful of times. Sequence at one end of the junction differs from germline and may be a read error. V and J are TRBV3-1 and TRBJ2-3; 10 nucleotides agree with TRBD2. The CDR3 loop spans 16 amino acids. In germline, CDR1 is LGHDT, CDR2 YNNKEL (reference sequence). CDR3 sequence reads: CASRQALAGVTDTQYF. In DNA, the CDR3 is TGTGCCAGCAGGCAAGCCCTAGCGGGGGTCACAGATACGCAGTATTTT.

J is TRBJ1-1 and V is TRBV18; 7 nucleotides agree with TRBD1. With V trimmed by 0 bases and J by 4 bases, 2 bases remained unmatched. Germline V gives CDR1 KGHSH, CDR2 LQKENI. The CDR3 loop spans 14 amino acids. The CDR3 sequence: CASSPPGTVTEAFF. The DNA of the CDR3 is TGTGCCAGCTCACCACCGGGGACAGTCACTGAAGCTTTCTTT. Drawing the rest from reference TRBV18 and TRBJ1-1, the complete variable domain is NAGVMQNPRHLVRRRGQEARLRCSPMKGHSHVYWYRQLPEEGLKFMVYLQKENIIDESGMPKERFSAEFPKEGPSILRIQQVVRGDSAAYFCASSPPGTVTEAFFGQGTRLTVV.

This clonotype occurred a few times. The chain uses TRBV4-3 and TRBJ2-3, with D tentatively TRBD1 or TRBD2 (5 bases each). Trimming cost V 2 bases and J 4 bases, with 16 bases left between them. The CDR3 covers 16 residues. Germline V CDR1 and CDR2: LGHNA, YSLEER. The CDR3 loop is CASSQPGPVGADTQYF. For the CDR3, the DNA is TGCGCCAGCAGCCAACCGGGGCCTGTGGGTGCAGATACGCAGTATTTT.

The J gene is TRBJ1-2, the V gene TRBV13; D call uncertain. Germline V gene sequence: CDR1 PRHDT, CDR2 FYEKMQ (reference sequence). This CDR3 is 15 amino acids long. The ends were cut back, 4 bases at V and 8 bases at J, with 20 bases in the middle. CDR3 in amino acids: CASSSDGNPSTGYTF. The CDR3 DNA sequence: TGTGCCAGCAGCTCGGACGGAAATCCTTCTACGGGCTACACCTTC.

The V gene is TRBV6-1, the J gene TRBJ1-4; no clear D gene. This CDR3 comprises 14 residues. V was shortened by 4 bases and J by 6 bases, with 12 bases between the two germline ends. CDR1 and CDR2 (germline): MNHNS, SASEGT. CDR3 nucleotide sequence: TGTGCCAGCAGTGTCTCGGACCGCGATGAAAAACTGTTTTTT. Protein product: CASSVSDRDEKLFF.

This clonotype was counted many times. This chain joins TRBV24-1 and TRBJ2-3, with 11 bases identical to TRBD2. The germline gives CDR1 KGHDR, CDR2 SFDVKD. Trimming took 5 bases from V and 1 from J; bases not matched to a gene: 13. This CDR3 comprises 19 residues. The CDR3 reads CATSGTGTSGPVRTDTQYF. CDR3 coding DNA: TGTGCCACCAGTGGTACCGGGACTAGCGGCCCCGTGCGCACAGATACGCAGTATTTT.

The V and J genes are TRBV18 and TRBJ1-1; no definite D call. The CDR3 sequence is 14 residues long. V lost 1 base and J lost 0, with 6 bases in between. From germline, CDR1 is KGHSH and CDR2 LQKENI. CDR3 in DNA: TGTGCCAGCTCACCACTGTCAATGAACACTGAAGCTTTCTTT. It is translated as CASSPLSMNTEAFF.